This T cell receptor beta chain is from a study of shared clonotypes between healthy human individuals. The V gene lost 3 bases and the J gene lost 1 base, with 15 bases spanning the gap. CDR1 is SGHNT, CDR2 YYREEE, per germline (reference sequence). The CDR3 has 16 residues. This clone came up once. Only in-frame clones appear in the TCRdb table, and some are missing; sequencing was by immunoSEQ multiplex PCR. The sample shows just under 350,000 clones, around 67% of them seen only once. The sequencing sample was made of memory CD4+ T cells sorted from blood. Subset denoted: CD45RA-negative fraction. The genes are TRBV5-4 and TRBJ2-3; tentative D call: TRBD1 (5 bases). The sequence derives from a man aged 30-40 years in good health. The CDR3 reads CASSSGRVTRTDTQYF. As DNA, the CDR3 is TGTGCCAGCAGCTCGGGCAGGGTAACTCGCACAGATACGCAGTATTTT.